Each of the 26 T cell receptor beta chains below was sequenced from the same sample in a study of molecular identifiers for immune sequencing clone quantification. Each CDR3 protein is one row after TCRdb ran MiXCR on the PCR reads. This table has just under 650,000 distinct CDR3 sequences, just under 20% appearing once. Sequenced material: naive CD8+ T cells from blood, with Jurkat cell RNA spiked in. Subset of the sample: FACS-sorted CD8+CD4-CCR7+CD45RA+ naive T cells. The receptors were gathered from a human donor in good health. Some libraries in this study had Jurkat cell RNA spiked in.

This clonotype was detected many times. V is TRBV12-3 or TRBV12-4 and J is TRBJ2-6; D could derive from TRBD1 or TRBD2 (7 bases each). Trimming took off 7 bases at V and 1 base at J, with 17 bases between the two ends. CDR3 length equals 17 residues. The DNA of the CDR3 is TGTGCCAGCATCCAGGGGGGGTTAGGGTCTGGGGCCAACGTCCTGACTTTC. Translating it yields CASIQGGLGSGANVLTF.

This clonotype has a handful of counts. V and J are TRBV19 and TRBJ2-3, with D maybe TRBD2 (7 bases). CDR1 is LNHDA, CDR2 SQIVND, per germline (reference sequence). The CDR3 extends over 17 amino acids. Between the trimmed V and J ends, which lost 6 bases and 2 bases, there was a span of 21 bases. The CDR3 DNA follows: TGTGCCAGTAGCCTATCCTCAGGGGACTATTCCACAGATACGCAGTATTTT. It codes for CASSLSSGDYSTDTQYF.

This clonotype was recorded many times. The CDR3 reads CASSQTQTGGYEKLFF. CDR3 sequence (DNA): TGCGCCAGCAGCCAAACTCAGACAGGGGGCTACGAAAAACTGTTTTTT. The J gene is TRBJ1-4, the V gene TRBV4-3, with TRBD1 identical over 10 bases. Unmatched junction bases numbered 8, after V lost 2 bases and J lost 8 bases. This CDR3 has 16 residues. CDR1 is LGHNA and CDR2 is YSLEER in the germline V gene.

This clonotype was detected many times. The rearrangement joins TRBV6-1 to TRBJ2-5; TRBD1 or TRBD2 may be the D gene (5 bases each). V was cut by 3 bases and J by 0 bases, with 5 bases left in between. The germline V gene has CDR1 MNHNS and CDR2 SASEGT. The CDR3 runs to 13 residues. Here the CDR3 reads CASSEGHQETQYF. The CDR3 DNA sequence: TGTGCCAGCAGTGAGGGACACCAAGAGACCCAGTACTTC.

This clonotype has at least ten counts. This chain links TRBV19 with TRBJ2-7; D uncertain. The germline gives CDR1 LNHDA, CDR2 SQIVND (reference sequence). This CDR3 spans 11 amino acids. V was trimmed by 3 bases and J by 7 bases, leaving 7 bases between them. The CDR3 region is CASSIFGEQYF. For the CDR3, the DNA is TGTGCCAGTAGTATCTTCGGGGAGCAGTACTTC.

The chain links TRBV6-5 to TRBJ2-2; no clear D gene. V shed 2 bases and J shed 3 bases, with 10 bases lying between them. The CDR3 runs to 15 residues. The germline V gene has CDR1 MNHEY and CDR2 SVGAGI. The CDR3: CASSYGLSDTGELFF. The CDR3 nucleotides read TGTGCCAGCAGTTACGGTCTCAGCGACACCGGGGAGCTGTTTTTT.

This clonotype was seen more than once but under ten times. The chain is built from TRBV9 and TRBJ2-5; the D gene is possibly TRBD1 (6 bases). This CDR3 region has 14 residues. V shed 4 bases and J shed 4 bases, with 14 bases lying between them. The V gene's germline CDR1 is SGDLS and CDR2 YYNGEE. The CDR3 reads CASSPHQGPETQYF. The CDR3 nucleotides are TGTGCCAGCAGCCCCCACCAGGGGCCAGAGACCCAGTACTTC. Drawing the rest from reference TRBV9 and TRBJ2-5, the complete variable domain is DSGVTQTPKHLITATGQRVTLRCSPRSGDLSVYWYQQSLDQGLQFLIQYYNGEERAKGNILERFSAQQFPDLHSELNLSSLELGDSALYFCASSPHQGPETQYFGPGTRLLVL.

Comment on this clonotype: A much larger clone sits a single nucleotide away, making a read error possible. The DNA for the CDR3 is TGCGCCAGCAGCCGATACTTGAGAGGGGCAGAGACCCGGTACTTC. Its translation: CASSRYLRGAETRYF. The chain recombines TRBV4-1 with TRBJ2-5; D possibly matches TRBD1 or TRBD2 (5 bases each). The CDR3 runs 15 residues. The germline V gene encodes CDR1 MGHRA and CDR2 YSYEKL.

The V gene is TRBV4-3, the J gene TRBJ2-1; D is possibly TRBD1 (6 bases). CDR1 LGHNA and CDR2 YSLEER come from the germline V gene. Trimming took off 0 bases at V and 0 bases at J, with 12 bases between the two ends. The CDR3 contains 17 residues. CDR3 coding DNA: TGCGCCAGCAGCCAAGAATTCACAGGGTACTCCTACAATGAGCAGTTCTTC. Its protein is CASSQEFTGYSYNEQFF.

The rearrangement joins TRBV19 to TRBJ2-7, with D maybe TRBD1 (6 bases). This CDR3 contains 14 residues. The V and J ends lost 3 bases and 7 bases respectively, with 16 bases between them. Germline loops: CDR1 LNHDA, CDR2 SQIVND (reference sequence). The DNA of the CDR3 is TGTGCCAGTAGTATGGGGACAAGGTTTAGTGAGCAGTACTTC. The encoded protein is CASSMGTRFSEQYF.

A remark on this clonotype: A much more abundant neighbour one base away suggests this may be a read error. The chain employs TRBV5-5 and TRBJ2-7; TRBD2 might be the D (6 bases). CDR3 length: 13 amino acids. Germline-derived CDR1 and CDR2 are SGHKS and YYEKEE (reference sequence). CDR3 in DNA: TGTGTCAGCAGCCTGAACCGGGGGACCGAGCAGTACTTC. Encoded protein: CVSSLNRGTEQYF.

Worth noting for this clonotype: It may be a read error: a sequence one base away is much more abundant. The CDR3 loop is CASSSPARNLCSNQPQHF. The DNA of the CDR3 is TGTGCCAGCAGTTCTCCAGCCAGGAACCTTTGTAGCAATCAGCCCCAGCATTTT. The V call is TRBV6-2 or TRBV6-3, the J call TRBJ1-5; unclear D gene. Germline CDR1 and CDR2: MNHEY and SVGEGT. V shed 4 bases and J shed 0 bases, with 19 bases lying between them. The CDR3 totals 18 residues.

This clonotype was counted between two and nine times. The gene calls are TRBV19 and TRBJ1-5; possible D gene TRBD1, 5 bases. The V gene's germline CDR1 is LNHDA and CDR2 SQIVND (reference sequence). CDR3 size: 14 residues. Deletions cut 7 bases from V and 3 bases from J, with 13 bases between. CDR3 DNA sequence: TGTGCCAGTACCCCGGGACGGATCAATCAGCCCCAGCATTTT. Translating gives CASTPGRINQPQHF.

This clonotype has a count of ten or more. The gene calls are TRBV4-3 and TRBJ1-1; D ambiguous. V was clipped by 4 bases and J by 0 bases, with 6 bases between them. Germline V gene data show CDR1 as LGHNA and CDR2 as YSLEER. The CDR3 extends over 13 amino acids. As DNA, the CDR3 is TGCGCCAGCAGCCCTGACCTGAACACTGAAGCTTTCTTT. Protein: CASSPDLNTEAFF.

For this clonotype: A read error may be the cause here, since a much bigger clone is one base away. V gene TRBV4-3 combines with J gene TRBJ1-3; D gene uncertain. CDR1 and CDR2 from the germline V gene are LGHNA and YSLEER. CDR3 length: 16 amino acids. The germline V and J ends were trimmed by 1 base and 2 bases, with 12 bases remaining between them. The CDR3 spells CASSQVFGNPGNTIYF. CDR3 nucleotide sequence: TGCGCCAGCAGCCAAGTTTTCGGGAACCCTGGAAACACCATATATTTT.

This clonotype was seen ten or more times. The chain employs TRBV9 and TRBJ1-1; tentative D call: TRBD1 (5 bases). The germline gives CDR1 SGDLS, CDR2 YYNGEE. The CDR3 runs 13 residues. Trimming pared 3 bases from V and 12 bases from J, leaving 18 bases between. DNA of the CDR3: TGTGCCAGCAGCGCAACCGGGGCCCGGAGGCCTTTCTTT. Amino acid sequence: CASSATGARRPFF.

This clonotype was detected many times. The chain is built from TRBV5-5 and TRBJ2-7; TRBD2 agrees at 8 bases. Germline V gene data show CDR1 as SGHKS and CDR2 as YYEKEE (reference sequence). The J segment lost 3 bases and the V segment lost 0 bases, leaving 8 bases of the junction unmatched. The CDR3 runs 16 residues. The CDR3 protein is CASSLVETSANYEQYF. CDR3 coding DNA: TGTGCCAGCAGCTTGGTCGAGACTAGCGCGAACTACGAGCAGTACTTC.

This clonotype was picked up many times. CDR3 in DNA: TGTGCCATCAGTGATACGGCAGGGGGCACAGATACGCAGTATTTT. Residues: CAISDTAGGTDTQYF. The rearrangement uses TRBV10-3 and TRBJ2-3; D perhaps matches TRBD1 (6 bases). Trimming took off 3 bases at V and 1 base at J, with 11 bases between the two ends. Germline CDR1 is ENHRY and CDR2 is SYGVKD. The CDR3 sequence is 15 residues long.

This clonotype occurred a few times. The gene calls are TRBV4-3 and TRBJ2-7; 7 bases are a match to TRBD2. Trimming removed 1 base from V and 2 bases from J; junction bases left unmatched: 5. The CDR3 runs 15 residues. Germline V CDR1 and CDR2: LGHNA, YSLEER. CDR3 nucleotides: TGCGCCAGCAGCCAAGGGACTAGTTCAGCCTACGAGCAGTACTTC. Protein sequence: CASSQGTSSAYEQYF.

This clonotype was found a few times. The chain joins TRBV4-3 to TRBJ2-7; no clear D gene. Trimming stripped 0 bases from V and 1 base from J, with 10 bases between. From germline, CDR1 is LGHNA and CDR2 YSLEER. The CDR3 has 15 amino acids. The DNA for the CDR3 is TGCGCCAGCAGCCAAGATCTCATGATATCCTACGAGCAGTACTTC. Amino acids: CASSQDLMISYEQYF.

This clonotype was recorded many times. J is TRBJ2-3 and V is TRBV10-3, with TRBD2 matching 8 bases. The germline gives CDR1 ENHRY, CDR2 SYGVKD. V dropped 0 bases and J dropped 5; count of bases not matched to a gene: 4. The CDR3 contains 15 residues. This chain's CDR3 is CAISESTGGIDTQYF. The CDR3, as DNA: TGTGCCATCAGTGAGTCGACGGGGGGGATAGATACGCAGTATTTT.

This clonotype was seen a few times. The chain recombines TRBV6-1 with TRBJ2-5; D ambiguous. V was cut by 6 bases and J by 1 base, with 18 bases left in between. The CDR3 sequence is 16 residues long. The germline V gene encodes CDR1 MNHNS and CDR2 SASEGT. The CDR3, as DNA: TGTGCCAGCAGCAAGAATGGGATGGGAACCCAAGAGACCCAGTACTTC. Protein sequence: CASSKNGMGTQETQYF.

There are a few counts of this clonotype. This rearrangement joins TRBV27 to TRBJ2-1; 12 bases fit TRBD2. This CDR3 comprises 17 residues. Germline V gives CDR1 MNHEY, CDR2 SMNVEV (reference sequence). With 6 bases clipped from V and 8 bases from J, the junction kept 14 bases outside the gene matches. In DNA form, the CDR3 reads TGTGCCAGCAGCTTACTAGCGGGGGGCACATTAGGGGATGAGCAGTTCTTC. This gives the protein CASSLLAGGTLGDEQFF.

At least ten counts were recorded for this clonotype. The chain links TRBV19 to TRBJ1-5, with TRBD1 identical over 7 bases. This CDR3 spans 13 amino acids. Germline V lookup: CDR1 LNHDA, CDR2 SQIVND (reference sequence). The junction had 7 bases not matched to a gene; V was cut back by 10 bases and J by 4 bases. CDR3 region: CATNAGGNQPQHF. For the CDR3, the DNA is TGTGCCACGAATGCAGGGGGGAATCAGCCCCAGCATTTT.

Turning to this clonotype: This could be a read error, since a much larger clone is one nucleotide away. Here the CDR3 omits its conserved ending phenylalanine or tryptophan, so a read error is the likely source. V is TRBV28 and J is TRBJ2-3; TRBD2 aligns across 8 bases. The CDR3 sequence is 17 residues long. The trim removed 4 bases at V and 2 bases at J, leaving 11 bases unmatched. Per the germline V gene, CDR1 is MDHEN and CDR2 is SYDVKM. The DNA for the CDR3 is TGTGCCAGCAGTTCCCGCCCCGGACTAGCTTACACAGATACGCAGTATTAT. Protein product: CASSSRPGLAYTDTQYY.

On this clonotype: This may be a read error, as it is one base from a much larger clone. V is TRBV3-1 and J is TRBJ2-3, with a weak D call TRBD1 (5 bases). This CDR3 has 13 residues. In germline, CDR1 is LGHDT, CDR2 YNNKEL (reference sequence). CDR3 residues: CASSQGTSDTRYF. CDR3 coding DNA: TGTGCCAGCAGCCAAGGGACATCGGATACGCGGTATTTT.